The rows below give T cell receptor beta chains drawn from one sample of a study of cytomegalovirus exposure and HLA in healthy donors. Sequencing used immunoSEQ multiplex PCR; TCRdb keeps in-frame clones, though not all of them. Of about 120,000 clones in the sample, 80% were seen once. The material sequenced was PBMCs. The receptor set was obtained from a female donor in good health and CMV-seropositive. CDR3s include the opening cysteine and the closing phenylalanine or tryptophan. A D gene is named only where the DNA matches it firmly. The listing skips clone size in some rows; elsewhere it reads once, few, many or a size class.

j_call clone_size d_call v_call cdr3_aa cdr3_nt
TRBJ1-4 . . TRBV19 CASSTWPPNEKLFF TGTGCCAGTAGTACTTGGCCCCCTAATGAAAAACTGTTTTTT
TRBJ1-6 . . TRBV28 CASSLSHSTLHF TGTGCCAGCAGTTTATCTCACAGTACCCTCCACTTT
TRBJ1-2 . TRBD1 TRBV7-2 CASSLVIGQANYGYTF TGTGCCAGCAGCTTAGTAATCGGACAGGCGAACTATGGCTACACCTTC
TRBJ2-2 few TRBD2 TRBV4-1 CASSQGAAGGSSAGELFF TGCGCCAGCAGCCAAGGTGCAGCGGGGGGTTCGTCGGCCGGGGAGCTGTTTTTT
TRBJ1-1 few . TRBV29-1 CSGHGSTEAFF TGCAGCGGTCATGGGAGCACTGAAGCTTTCTTT
TRBJ1-2 once . TRBV5-1 CASGQAFVALGSGYTF TGCGCCTCAGGGCAGGCCTTCGTAGCTCTTGGAAGTGGCTACACCTTC
TRBJ1-6 . TRBD1 TRBV19 CASTHGTGRNSPLHF TGTGCCAGTACTCACGGGACAGGCCGGAATTCACCCCTCCACTTT
TRBJ2-1 . TRBD2 TRBV30 CAWSVSGGNNEQFF TGTGCCTGGAGTGTTAGCGGGGGGAACAATGAGCAGTTCTTC
TRBJ1-2 . . TRBV5-6 CASSTGRNYGYTF TGTGCCAGCAGCACGGGTCGTAACTATGGCTACACCTTC
TRBJ2-1 . . TRBV15 CATSRDTGGSYNEQFF TGTGCCACCAGCAGAGATACGGGGGGCTCATACAATGAGCAGTTCTTC
TRBJ2-3 . TRBD2 TRBV28 CASSWGALAGGGAQYF TGTGCCAGCAGTTGGGGGGCCCTAGCGGGGGGCGGGGCGCAGTATTTT
TRBJ2-7 . . TRBV2 CASADSRWGYEQYF TGTGCCAGCGCGGACAGTCGGTGGGGCTACGAGCAGTACTTC
TRBJ2-1 . . TRBV28 CASSVRGSSYNEQFF TGTGCCAGCAGTGTTCGGGGGAGCTCCTACAATGAGCAGTTCTTC
TRBJ1-1 . . TRBV2 CASSDYSMNTEAFF TGTGCCAGCAGTGACTACAGCATGAACACTGAAGCTTTCTTT
TRBJ1-1 few TRBD1 TRBV4-2 CASSRTGGTNTEAFF TGTGCCAGCAGCCGAACAGGGGGCACGAACACTGAAGCTTTCTTT
TRBJ1-1 . . TRBV27 CASSQTYGDKDFF TGTGCCAGCAGTCAGACCTACGGGGACAAAGATTTCTTT
TRBJ2-5 . TRBD1 TRBV5-1 CASSLTAGGLIETQYF TGCGCCAGCAGCTTGACCGCAGGGGGCTTGATTGAGACCCAGTACTTC
TRBJ1-2 . TRBD1 TRBV7-9 CASTAVSGTVLNYGYTF TGTGCCAGCACTGCGGTATCGGGGACAGTCCTTAACTATGGCTACACCTTC
TRBJ2-1 . TRBD2 TRBV7-6 CASSSSGGGYNEQFF TGTGCCAGCAGCTCTAGCGGGGGAGGATACAATGAGCAGTTCTTC
TRBJ2-7 . . TRBV30 CAWSLRRGEQYF TGTGCCTGGAGTCTTCGTCGAGGCGAGCAGTACTTC
TRBJ2-3 few TRBD2 TRBV11-1 CASSKNALAGNTDTQYF TGTGCCAGCAGCAAAAACGCCCTAGCGGGGAACACAGATACGCAGTATTTT
TRBJ1-6 . TRBD1 TRBV19 CASSVPAGTGDSPLHF TGTGCCAGTAGTGTCCCCGCCGGGACAGGGGACTCACCCCTCCACTTT
TRBJ1-4 once TRBD1 TRBV2 CASSVDRLNEKLFF TGTGCCAGCAGTGTGGACAGGCTTAATGAAAAACTGTTTTTT
TRBJ1-6 few . TRBV7-9 CASSLVDSTLHF TGTGCCAGCAGCTTAGTCGACAGCACCCTCCACTTT